This T cell receptor beta chain was observed in a study of blood T cell repertoires in COVID-19. Background on the study: There were acute and convalescent COVID-19 samples, and they came from the United States, Italy and Spain. From T cells, B-cell-depleted T cells, or PBMCs came the material, which was cDNA or gDNA.

Per the original methods: The authors estimated nucleated cell counts from reference gene primer amplification. The repertoire was sequenced with immunoSEQ multiplex PCR; TCRdb's copy has only in-frame clones and lacks some. Clone size and the V and J calls come from that table; the DNA yielded D and trimming. Here the sample spans approximately 70,000 clones, approximately 84% being singletons. Sequenced sample: peripheral blood. The sequence was obtained from a woman aged 60-75 years with acute or convalescent COVID-19.

The CDR3 DNA follows: TGTGCCAGCAGCTTTTTAGCGGGGGCCCCCTACGAGCAGTACTTC. Its protein product is CASSFLAGAPYEQYF. The chain combines TRBV11-3 with TRBJ2-7, with 9 bases matching TRBD2. With V trimmed by 3 bases and J by 2 bases, 5 bases remained unmatched. CDR1 and CDR2 (germline): SGHNT, YENEEA. The CDR3 has 15 residues. The full variable domain, with the rest looked up from reference TRBV11-3 and TRBJ2-7, is EAGVVQSPRYKIIEKKQPVAFWCNPISGHNTLYWYLQNLGQGPELLIRYENEEAVDDSQLPKDRFSAERLKGVDSTLKIQPAELGDSAVYLCASSFLAGAPYEQYFGPGTRLTVT.